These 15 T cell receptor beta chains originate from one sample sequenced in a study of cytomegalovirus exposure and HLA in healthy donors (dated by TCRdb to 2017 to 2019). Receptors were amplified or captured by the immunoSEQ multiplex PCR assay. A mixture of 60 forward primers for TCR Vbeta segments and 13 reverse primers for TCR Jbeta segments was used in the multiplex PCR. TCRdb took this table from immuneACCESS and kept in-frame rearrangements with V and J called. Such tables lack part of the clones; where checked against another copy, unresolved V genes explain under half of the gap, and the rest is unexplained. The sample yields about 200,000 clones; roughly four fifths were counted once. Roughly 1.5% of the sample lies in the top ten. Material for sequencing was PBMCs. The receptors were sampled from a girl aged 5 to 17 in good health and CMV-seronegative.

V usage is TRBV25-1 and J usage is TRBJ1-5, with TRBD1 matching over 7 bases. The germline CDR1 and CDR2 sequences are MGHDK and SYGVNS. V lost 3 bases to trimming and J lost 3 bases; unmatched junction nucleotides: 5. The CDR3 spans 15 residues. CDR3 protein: CASSDAGQINQPQHF. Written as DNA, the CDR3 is TGTGCCAGCAGTGACGCGGGACAGATCAATCAGCCCCAGCATTTT.

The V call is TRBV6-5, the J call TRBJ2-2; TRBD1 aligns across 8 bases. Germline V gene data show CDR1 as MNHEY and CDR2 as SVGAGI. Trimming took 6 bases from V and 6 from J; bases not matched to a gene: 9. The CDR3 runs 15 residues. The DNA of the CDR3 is TGTGCCAGCAGCCGCCGGAGACAGGGGTCCGGGGAGCTGTTTTTT. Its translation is CASSRRRQGSGELFF.

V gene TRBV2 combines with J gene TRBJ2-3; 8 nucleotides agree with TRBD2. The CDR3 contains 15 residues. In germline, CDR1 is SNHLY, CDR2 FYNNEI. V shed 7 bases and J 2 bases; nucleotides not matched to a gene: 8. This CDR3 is CASNRELAATDTQYF. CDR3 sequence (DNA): TGTGCCAGCAACAGGGAACTAGCGGCCACAGATACGCAGTATTTT.

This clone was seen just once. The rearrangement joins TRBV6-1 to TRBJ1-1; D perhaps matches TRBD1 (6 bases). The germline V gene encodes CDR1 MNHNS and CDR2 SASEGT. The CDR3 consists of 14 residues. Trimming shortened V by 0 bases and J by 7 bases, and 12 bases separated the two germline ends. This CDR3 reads CASSEAGGISEAFF. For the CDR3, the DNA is TGTGCCAGCAGTGAAGCAGGGGGAATAAGTGAAGCTTTCTTT.

CDR3 protein: CASSLFRGELTDTQYF. The CDR3 DNA is TGTGCCAGCAGCTTGTTTCGCGGGGAGCTCACAGATACGCAGTATTTT. This rearrangement joins TRBV5-4 to TRBJ2-3; TRBD2 is a possible D gene (6 bases). From germline, CDR1 is SGHNT and CDR2 YYREEE (reference sequence). V lost 1 base, J lost 2 bases, and 14 bases lay in between. The CDR3 totals 16 residues.

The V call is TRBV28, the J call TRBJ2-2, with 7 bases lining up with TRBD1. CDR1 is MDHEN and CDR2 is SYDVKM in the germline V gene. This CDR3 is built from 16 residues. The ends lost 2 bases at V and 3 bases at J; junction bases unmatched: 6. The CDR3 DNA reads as TGTGCCAGCAGTTTAGACAGGGCTAGGGACACCGGGGAGCTGTTTTTT. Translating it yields CASSLDRARDTGELFF.

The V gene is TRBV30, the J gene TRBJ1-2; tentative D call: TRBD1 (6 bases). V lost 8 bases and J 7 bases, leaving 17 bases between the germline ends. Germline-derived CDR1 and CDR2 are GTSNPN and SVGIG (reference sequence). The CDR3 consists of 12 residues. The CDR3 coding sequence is TGTGCCGGACCAGGGGCGAGTGGTGGCTACACCTTC. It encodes CAGPGASGGYTF.

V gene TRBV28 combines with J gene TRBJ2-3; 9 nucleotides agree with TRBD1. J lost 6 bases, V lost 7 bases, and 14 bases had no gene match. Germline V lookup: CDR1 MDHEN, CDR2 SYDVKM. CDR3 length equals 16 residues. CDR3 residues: CASNPRSGQGRDTQYF. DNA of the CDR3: TGTGCCAGCAACCCACGATCCGGACAGGGGAGGGATACGCAGTATTTT.

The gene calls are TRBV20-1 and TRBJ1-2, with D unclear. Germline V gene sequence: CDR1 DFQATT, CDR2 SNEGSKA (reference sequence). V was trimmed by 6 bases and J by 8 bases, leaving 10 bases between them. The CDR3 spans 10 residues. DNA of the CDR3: TGCAGTGCCAATCGCAGGGGCTACACCTTC. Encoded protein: CSANRRGYTF.

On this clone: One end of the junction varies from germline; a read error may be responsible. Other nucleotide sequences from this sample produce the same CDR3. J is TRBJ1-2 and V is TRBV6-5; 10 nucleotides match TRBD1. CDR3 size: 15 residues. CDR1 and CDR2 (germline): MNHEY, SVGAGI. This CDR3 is CASRMTGGGSYGYTF. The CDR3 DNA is TGCGCCAGCAGGATGACAGGGGGCGGGAGCTATGGCTACACCTTC.

CDR3 nucleotides: TGTGCCACCAGCAGATCCGGGAACACTGAAGCTTTCTTT. This encodes CATSRSGNTEAFF. The chain is built from TRBV15 and TRBJ1-1; D remains ambiguous. V was trimmed by 2 bases and J by 1 base, leaving 5 bases between them. The CDR3 loop spans 13 amino acids. Per the germline V gene, CDR1 is LNHNV and CDR2 is YYDKDF (reference sequence).

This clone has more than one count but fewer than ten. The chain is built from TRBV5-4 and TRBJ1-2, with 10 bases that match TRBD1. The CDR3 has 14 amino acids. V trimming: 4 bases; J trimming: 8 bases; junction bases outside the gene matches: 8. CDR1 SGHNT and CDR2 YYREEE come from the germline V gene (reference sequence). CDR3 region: CASSVDRGRWGYTF. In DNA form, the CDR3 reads TGTGCCAGCAGCGTTGACAGGGGGCGGTGGGGCTACACCTTC.

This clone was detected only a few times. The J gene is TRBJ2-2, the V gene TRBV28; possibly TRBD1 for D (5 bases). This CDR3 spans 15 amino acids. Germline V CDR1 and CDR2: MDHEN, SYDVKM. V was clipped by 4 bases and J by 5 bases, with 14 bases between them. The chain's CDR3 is CASSSAGLGTGELFF. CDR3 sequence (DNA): TGTGCCAGCAGTTCGGCAGGGCTGGGAACCGGGGAGCTGTTTTTT.

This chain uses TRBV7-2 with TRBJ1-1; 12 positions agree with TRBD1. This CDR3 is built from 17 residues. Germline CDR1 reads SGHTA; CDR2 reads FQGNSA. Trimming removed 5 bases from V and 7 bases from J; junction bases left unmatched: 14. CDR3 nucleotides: TGTGCCAGCAGCCCGTCATCCGGGACAGGGGGCTTCGGTGAAGCTTTCTTT. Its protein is CASSPSSGTGGFGEAFF.

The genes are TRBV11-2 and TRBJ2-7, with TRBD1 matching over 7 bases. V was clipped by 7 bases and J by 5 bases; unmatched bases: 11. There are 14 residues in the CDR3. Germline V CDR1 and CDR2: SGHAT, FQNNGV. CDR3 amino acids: CASIKTGAYDEQYF. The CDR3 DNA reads TGTGCCAGCATTAAAACAGGGGCCTATGACGAGCAGTACTTC. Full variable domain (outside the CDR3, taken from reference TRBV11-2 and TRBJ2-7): EAGVAQSPRYKIIEKRQSVAFWCNPISGHATLYWYQQILGQGPKLLIQFQNNGVVDDSQLPKDRFSAERLKGVDSTLKIQPAKLEDSAVYLCASIKTGAYDEQYFGPGTRLTVT.